This T cell receptor beta chain emerged from a study of post-analysis software for immune sequencing data. General observations from the study: Comparison of patients with controls showed a handful of TRBV segments more frequent in patients, TRBV5-6, TRBV5-1 and TRBV20-1 among them.

The TCR beta cDNA libraries carried unique molecular identifiers. TCRdb ran MiXCR on the PCR reads and lists one entry per CDR3 protein. The repertoire holds fewer than 600,000 distinct CDR3 sequences, with roughly 45% as singletons. This clonotype has only a few counts. Its matching antigen is unknown. Unmatched junction bases numbered 7, after V lost 6 bases and J lost 4 bases. This CDR3 has 15 amino acids. This TCR came from a girl under 18 with multiple sclerosis. This chain connects TRBV12-3 or TRBV12-4 to TRBJ2-1; 9 bases line up with TRBD2. The sample taken for sequencing was blood. The CDR3 sequence is CASRATSGTYNEQFF. The CDR3 DNA reads as TGTGCCAGCAGGGCGACTAGCGGCACTTACAATGAGCAGTTCTTC.